The sequence of this TCR beta chain was determined in a study of blood T cell repertoires in COVID-19 (dated by TCRdb to 2018 to 2021). Regarding the study in general: Samples covering the acute and convalescent phases of COVID-19 were provided by collaborators in the United States, Italy and Spain. Deeply sampled blood TCRbeta repertoires from subjects exposed to, actively infected with, or recovered from COVID-19 were included in the dataset. The repertoires were released in a freely available public database intended as a resource for research on the immune response to SARS-CoV-2. Samples were obtained from the ongoing ImmuneRACE study (first 160 participants) and from 1,254 subjects provided by 6 global collaborators. Where available, HLA class I and class II types were taken from metadata supplied by the sample provider and were not determined by assay-based typing. The material from the prospective study consisted of cDNA or gDNA derived from T cells, B-cell-depleted T cells, or PBMCs. Sample metadata almost always included a de-identified subject ID, COVID-19 status, age in years and sex.

Collaborating institutions collected whole blood in K2EDTA tubes following their own protocols. For TCRbeta analysis, collaborators shipped samples in one of three forms: frozen whole blood, isolated PBMCs, or DNA extracted from either of those sample types. Summary of the overall study and its limitations: How much clinical and demographic metadata was included differed by source and by participant, and the metadata was provided uncurated.

The germline V gene (reference sequence) sets CDR1 to DFQATT and CDR2 to SNEGSKA. Its CDR3 holds 8 amino acids, cysteine through phenylalanine. Only CDR3 DNA remains: 24 bases, in frame from the first base. TCRbeta CDR3 regions were amplified from genomic DNA by means of the immunoSEQ Assay, a bias-controlled multiplex PCR. From the authors' description of their analysis: The number of nucleated cells in each sample was estimated from the amplification of reference gene primers within the assay. To quantify the absolute abundance of each unique TCRbeta CDR3 rearrangement, sequence reads were collapsed and filtered. For each sample, productive Simpson clonality was calculated as the square root of Simpson's diversity index over productive rearrangements. What TCRdb holds here is the immuneACCESS table cut down to in-frame rearrangements. Part of the clones is not present; checked against another copy, under half of the missing clones reflect an unresolved V gene, and the others are unexplained. The V and J calls and clone size are taken from that table; D and trimming were inferred from the DNA. This sample comprises around 230,000 clones, 82% of them detected only once. The ten largest clonotypes hold 9.5% to 15% of the sample.

Notes on this clone: What antigen it recognizes has not been identified. The junction departs from the called germline gene at one end, perhaps through a read error.

The receptor was derived from a woman aged 60 to 75 with active or convalescent COVID-19. Sequencing input: peripheral blood. The chain is made from TRBV20-1 and TRBJ1-1; the D gene is not confidently resolved. The DNA reads TGCAGAGGATGGGAGGGCCCATTT. Its coded protein is CRGWEGPF.